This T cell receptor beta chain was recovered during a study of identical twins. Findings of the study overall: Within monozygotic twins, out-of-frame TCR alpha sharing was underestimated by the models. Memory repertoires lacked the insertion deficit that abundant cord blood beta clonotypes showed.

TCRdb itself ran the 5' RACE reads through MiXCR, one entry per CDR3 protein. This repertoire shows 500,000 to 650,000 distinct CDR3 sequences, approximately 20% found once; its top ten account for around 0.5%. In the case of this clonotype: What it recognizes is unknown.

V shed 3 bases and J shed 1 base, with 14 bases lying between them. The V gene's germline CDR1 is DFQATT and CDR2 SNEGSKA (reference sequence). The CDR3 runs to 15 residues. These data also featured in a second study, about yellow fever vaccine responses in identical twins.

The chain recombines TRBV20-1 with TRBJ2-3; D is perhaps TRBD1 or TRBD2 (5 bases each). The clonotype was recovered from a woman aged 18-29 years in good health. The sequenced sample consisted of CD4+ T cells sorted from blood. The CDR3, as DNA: TGCAGTGCTAGTTGGGACGGACCGGGCACAGATACGCAGTATTTT. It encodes CSASWDGPGTDTQYF.